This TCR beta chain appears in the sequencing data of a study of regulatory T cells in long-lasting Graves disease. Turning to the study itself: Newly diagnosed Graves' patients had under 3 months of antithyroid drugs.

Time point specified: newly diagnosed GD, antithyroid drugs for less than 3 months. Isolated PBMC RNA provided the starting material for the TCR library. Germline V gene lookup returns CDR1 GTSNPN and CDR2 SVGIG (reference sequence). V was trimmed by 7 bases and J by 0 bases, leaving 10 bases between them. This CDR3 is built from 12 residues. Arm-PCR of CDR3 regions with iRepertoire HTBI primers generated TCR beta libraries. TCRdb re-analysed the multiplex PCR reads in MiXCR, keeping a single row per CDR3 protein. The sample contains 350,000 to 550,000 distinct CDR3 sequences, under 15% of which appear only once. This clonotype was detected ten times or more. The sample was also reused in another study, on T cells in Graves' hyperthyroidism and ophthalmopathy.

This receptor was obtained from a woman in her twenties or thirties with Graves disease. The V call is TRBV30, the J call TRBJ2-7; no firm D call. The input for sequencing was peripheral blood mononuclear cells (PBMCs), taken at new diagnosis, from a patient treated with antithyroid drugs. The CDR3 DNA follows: TGTGCCTCCGAGACGGCCTCCTACGAGCAGTACTTC. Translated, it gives CASETASYEQYF.